The TCR beta chain described here comes from a study of OX40 agonist ivuxolimab in advanced cancers. Measured with immunoSEQ multiplex PCR; TCRdb has only the in-frame clones, and not every one. In the table there are more than 65,000 clones, around 85% of which are singletons. CDR3 length equals 12 residues. CDR1 is LGHNT, CDR2 FRNRAP, per germline. The V end was cut by 6 bases, the J end by 10 bases, with 12 bases between. The V gene is TRBV12-5, the J gene TRBJ2-2, with D possibly called TRBD1 or TRBD2 (5 bases each). The source was CD4+ or CD8+ T cells sorted from blood, collected in a trial of the OX40 agonist ivuxolimab. This sequence was found in an adult with an advanced solid tumor such as melanoma, head and neck, liver or kidney cancer. CDR3 nucleotides: TGTGCTAGTGGACCTGGGACCCCGGAGCTGTTTTTT. Translating it yields CASGPGTPELFF.